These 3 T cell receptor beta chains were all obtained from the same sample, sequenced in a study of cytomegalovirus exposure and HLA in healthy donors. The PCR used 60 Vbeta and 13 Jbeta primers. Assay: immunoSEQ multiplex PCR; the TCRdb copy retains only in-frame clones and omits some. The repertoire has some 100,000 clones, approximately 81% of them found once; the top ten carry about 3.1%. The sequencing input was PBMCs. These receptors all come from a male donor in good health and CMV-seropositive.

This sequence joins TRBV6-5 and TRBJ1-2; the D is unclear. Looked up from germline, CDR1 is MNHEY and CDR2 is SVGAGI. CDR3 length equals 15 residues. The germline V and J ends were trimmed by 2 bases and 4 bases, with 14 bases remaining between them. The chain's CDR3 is CASSYGEGRGYGYTF. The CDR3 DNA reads TGTGCCAGCAGTTACGGGGAGGGAAGAGGCTATGGCTACACCTTC.

In DNA form, the CDR3 reads TGTGCCAGCAGCTTAGGTGGGACTAGAAGTTACTTC. Its translation: CASSLGGTRSYF. The chain is built from TRBV7-2 and TRBJ2-5; TRBD2 matches at 8 bases. Germline lookup yields CDR1 SGHTA and CDR2 FQGNSA. J gave up 14 bases and V 1 base, and 6 bases lay outside the gene matches. The CDR3 totals 12 residues. The full variable domain, its missing parts supplied by reference TRBV7-2 and TRBJ2-5, is GAGVSQSPSNKVTEKGKDVELRCDPISGHTALYWYRQSLGQGLEFLIYFQGNSAPDKSGLPSDRFSAERTGGSVSTLTIQRTQQEDSAVYLCASSLGGTRSYFGPGTRLLVL.

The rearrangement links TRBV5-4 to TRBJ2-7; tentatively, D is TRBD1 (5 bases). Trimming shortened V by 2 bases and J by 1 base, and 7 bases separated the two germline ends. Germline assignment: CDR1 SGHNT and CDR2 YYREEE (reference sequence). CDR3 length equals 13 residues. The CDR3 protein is CASSLQVSYEQYF. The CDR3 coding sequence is TGTGCCAGCAGCTTACAGGTGTCCTACGAGCAGTACTTC.